These 26 T cell receptor beta chains were all obtained from the same sample, sequenced in a study of cytomegalovirus exposure and HLA in healthy donors. PCR amplification relied on 60 Vbeta primers (plus 13 Jbeta primers). Libraries were prepared by immunoSEQ multiplex PCR; TCRdb keeps only in-frame clonotypes and omits some of them. Here the sample spans about 200,000 clones, roughly 80% being singletons. The sequencing input was PBMCs. These receptors all come from a woman aged 30 to 39 in good health and CMV-seropositive.

J is TRBJ1-4 and V is TRBV7-8, with unresolved D. Trimming shortened V by 6 bases and J by 7 bases, and 18 bases separated the two germline ends. CDR3 length: 15 amino acids. The germline gives CDR1 SGHVS, CDR2 FQNEAQ. The CDR3 sequence: CASSYSGQSREKLFF. In DNA form, the CDR3 reads TGTGCCAGCAGTTATAGTGGGCAGTCCCGTGAAAAACTGTTTTTT.

The chain joins TRBV29-1 to TRBJ1-2; no clear D. Germline CDR1 is SQVTM and CDR2 is ANQGSEA. V lost 1 base to trimming and J lost 6 bases, with 15 bases between them. The CDR3 runs 14 residues. The chain's CDR3 is CSVEGEGRANGYTF. The CDR3 DNA reads as TGCAGCGTTGAAGGGGAGGGAAGGGCGAATGGCTACACCTTC. The whole variable domain, remainder taken from reference TRBV29-1 and TRBJ1-2, is SAVISQKPSRDICQRGTSLTIQCQVDSQVTMMFWYRQQPGQSLTLIATANQGSEATYESGFVIDKFPISRPNLTFSTLTVSNMSPEDSSIYLCSVEGEGRANGYTFGSGTRLTVV.

The CDR3 bases are TGCAGCGTTGATAAAGGGACTAGTCAAGAGCAGTACTTC. This sequence encodes CSVDKGTSQEQYF. V is TRBV29-1 and J is TRBJ2-7, with TRBD2 matching 8 bases. V was pared by 3 bases and J by 7 bases, with 8 bases of the junction left unmatched. CDR1 SQVTM and CDR2 ANQGSEA come from the germline V gene. The CDR3 length is 13 residues.

V gene TRBV18 combines with J gene TRBJ2-1; TRBD2 aligns across 11 bases. From germline, CDR1 is KGHSH and CDR2 LQKENI. With V trimmed by 3 bases and J by 8 bases, 15 bases remained unmatched. CDR3 size: 18 residues. The CDR3 sequence is CASSPRLAGQIDVHEQFF. The CDR3 DNA reads TGTGCCAGCTCACCGCGACTAGCGGGACAGATCGACGTCCATGAGCAGTTCTTC.

V is TRBV30 and J is TRBJ2-7, with D perhaps matching TRBD2 (5 bases). Trimming cost V 1 base and J 7 bases, with 11 bases left between them. The germline gives CDR1 GTSNPN, CDR2 SVGIG (reference sequence). There are 12 residues in the CDR3. CDR3 sequence: CAWSARGKEQYF. DNA of the CDR3: TGTGCCTGGAGTGCCCGGGGTAAGGAGCAGTACTTC.

A single count supports this clone. V gene TRBV19 combines with J gene TRBJ1-2, with D tentatively TRBD1 (6 bases). Between the trimmed V and J ends, which lost 5 bases and 4 bases, there was a span of 17 bases. From germline, CDR1 is LNHDA and CDR2 SQIVND (reference sequence). The CDR3 sequence is 15 residues long. DNA for the CDR3: TGTGCCAGTAGTCCCTCCACAGGGTCCGGCTATGGCTACACCTTC. Protein: CASSPSTGSGYGYTF.

This chain joins TRBV9 and TRBJ1-1; the D gene is possibly TRBD1 (5 bases). The germline V gene encodes CDR1 SGDLS and CDR2 YYNGEE. The V and J ends lost 5 bases and 0 bases respectively, with 11 bases between them. The CDR3 runs 14 residues. The CDR3 region has the DNA TGTGCCAGCAGTCATGGGGGGGTGAACACTGAAGCTTTCTTT. Translation: CASSHGGVNTEAFF.

This clone was seen a handful of times. This rearrangement joins TRBV11-2 to TRBJ2-7, with TRBD2 identical over 14 bases. The CDR3 length is 17 residues. Germline CDR1 and CDR2: SGHAT and FQNNGV. V lost 5 bases to trimming and J lost 4 bases; unmatched junction nucleotides: 10. The CDR3 coding sequence is TGTGCCAGCAGCCCAACCCCGGGGACTAGCGGGAGTTACGAGCAGTACTTC. Translated: CASSPTPGTSGSYEQYF.

The chain links TRBV30 to TRBJ1-5; unclear D gene. V lost 4 bases and J lost 0, with 16 bases in between. Germline lookup yields CDR1 GTSNPN and CDR2 SVGIG (reference sequence). CDR3 length: 16 residues. CDR3 sequence: CAWTPGLKDSNQPQHF. The CDR3 coding sequence is TGTGCCTGGACCCCTGGACTGAAGGATAGCAATCAGCCCCAGCATTTT.

This clone was counted between two and nine times. J is TRBJ2-5 and V is TRBV18, with D possibly matching TRBD2 (6 bases). The V gene's germline CDR1 is KGHSH and CDR2 LQKENI. V lost 3 bases and J 2 bases, leaving 7 bases between the germline ends. This CDR3 has 13 residues. The CDR3 loop reads CASSPGLQETQYF. CDR3 sequence (DNA): TGTGCCAGCTCACCGGGACTTCAAGAGACCCAGTACTTC.

This clone was seen a single time. The genes are TRBV5-6 and TRBJ2-1, with D perhaps matching TRBD2 (5 bases). Trimming removed 4 bases from V and 5 bases from J, with 19 bases in between. The germline V gene has CDR1 SGHDT and CDR2 YYEEEE. The CDR3 runs to 16 residues. The CDR3 DNA sequence: TGTGCCAGCAGCCCCAGCATCATCGGGAATAACAATGAGCAGTTCTTC. This translates into CASSPSIIGNNNEQFF. The variable domain in full, with the rest retrieved from reference TRBV5-6 and TRBJ2-1, is DAGVTQSPTHLIKTRGQQVTLRCSPKSGHDTVSWYQQALGQGPQFIFQYYEEEERQRGNFPDRFSGHQFPNYSSELNVNALLLGDSALYLCASSPSIIGNNNEQFFGPGTRLTVL.

The chain recombines TRBV30 with TRBJ2-6; 8 nucleotides line up with TRBD1. Per germline, CDR1 GTSNPN and CDR2 SVGIG (reference sequence). V shed 2 bases and J 1 base; nucleotides not matched to a gene: 4. The CDR3 sequence is 16 residues long. The CDR3 bases are TGTGCCTGGAGTCGGACAGGGAGATCTGGGGCCAACGTCCTGACTTTC. It is translated as CAWSRTGRSGANVLTF. Combining the CDR3 with reference TRBV30 and TRBJ2-6 gives the whole variable domain SQTIHQWPATLVQPVGSPLSLECTVEGTSNPNLYWYRQAAGRGLQLLFYSVGIGQISSEVPQNLSASRPQDRQFILSSKKLLLSDSGFYLCAWSRTGRSGANVLTFGAGSRLTVL.

This chain connects TRBV28 to TRBJ1-4; D is uncertain. The CDR3 sequence is 14 residues long. Per germline, CDR1 MDHEN and CDR2 SYDVKM. V was cut by 5 bases and J by 8 bases, with 15 bases left in between. The CDR3 coding sequence is TGTGCCAGCAGTCCGGAACGACTTGGGGAAAAACTGTTTTTT. It yields the protein CASSPERLGEKLFF.

V is TRBV14 and J is TRBJ1-5; 8 bases align to TRBD1. CDR1 and CDR2 (germline): SGHDN, FVKESK. The length of the CDR3 is 15 residues. The ends lost 1 base at V and 4 bases at J; junction bases unmatched: 3. CDR3 sequence: CASSQGTGPNQPQHF. CDR3 DNA: TGTGCCAGCAGCCAAGGGACAGGGCCAAATCAGCCCCAGCATTTT.

CDR3 protein: CASSLKAGETYEQYF. The CDR3 nucleotides read TGTGCCAGCAGCTTAAAAGCAGGCGAGACCTACGAGCAGTACTTC. The chain uses TRBV7-9 and TRBJ2-7; D is unclear. The CDR3 runs 15 residues. Deletions cut 2 bases from V and 2 bases from J, with 13 bases between. CDR1 is SEHNR and CDR2 is FQNEAQ in the germline V gene (reference sequence). Variable domain in full (rest from reference TRBV7-9 and TRBJ2-7): DTGVSQNPRHKITKRGQNVTFRCDPISEHNRLYWYRQTLGQGPEFLTYFQNEAQLEKSRLLSDRFSAERPKGSFSTLEIQRTEQGDSAMYLCASSLKAGETYEQYFGPGTRLTVT.

The chain links TRBV28 to TRBJ1-5; D not resolved. The CDR3 length is 13 residues. V was pared by 8 bases and J by 0 bases, with 8 bases between. Germline assignment: CDR1 MDHEN and CDR2 SYDVKM. CDR3 nucleotide sequence: TGTGCCAGCGGGCAGCTTAGCAATCAGCCCCAGCATTTT. This translates into CASGQLSNQPQHF.

This clone was counted a single time. This chain connects TRBV6-5 to TRBJ1-1; TRBD1 might be the D (6 bases). CDR1 MNHEY and CDR2 SVGAGI come from the germline V gene. The germline V and J ends were trimmed by 4 bases and 8 bases, with 17 bases remaining between them. This CDR3 contains 14 residues. In DNA, the CDR3 is TGTGCCAGCAGTTCCTGGTCCGGGACAATAGAAGCTTTCTTT. It specifies CASSSWSGTIEAFF.

This chain joins TRBV25-1 and TRBJ2-2, with 11 nucleotides matching TRBD1. The CDR3 has 16 residues. V trimming: 3 bases; J trimming: 5 bases; junction bases outside the gene matches: 5. Germline loops: CDR1 MGHDK, CDR2 SYGVNS. CDR3 sequence reads: CASSDPGTGGTGELFF. CDR3 in DNA: TGTGCCAGCAGTGACCCCGGGACAGGGGGAACCGGGGAGCTGTTTTTT.

The J gene is TRBJ2-1, the V gene TRBV10-3; possible D gene TRBD1, 6 bases. There are 15 residues in the CDR3. The V gene's germline CDR1 is ENHRY and CDR2 SYGVKD. Trimming removed 4 bases from V and 2 bases from J, with 12 bases in between. CDR3 amino acids: CAISGLGATYNEQFF. The CDR3 nucleotides are TGTGCCATCAGTGGTCTGGGGGCAACCTACAATGAGCAGTTCTTC.

J is TRBJ2-5 and V is TRBV5-6; weak D call: TRBD2 (6 bases). The CDR3 is made up of 10 amino acids. The V and J ends lost 7 bases and 5 bases respectively, with 6 bases between them. Germline V CDR1 and CDR2: SGHDT, YYEEEE. DNA of the CDR3: TGTGCCAGCGGAGGGGAGACCCAGTACTTC. It is translated as CASGGETQYF.

V is TRBV7-7 and J is TRBJ2-2; no definite D call. This CDR3 contains 14 residues. CDR1 is SSHAT and CDR2 is FNYEAQ in the germline V gene (reference sequence). V lost 4 bases and J 7 bases, leaving 13 bases between the germline ends. CDR3 nucleotides: TGTGCCAGCAGCTCCCAAGGAGTTGACGGGGAGCTGTTTTTT. As protein: CASSSQGVDGELFF.

V is TRBV15 and J is TRBJ2-1; D ambiguous. Germline CDR1 is LNHNV and CDR2 is YYDKDF (reference sequence). CDR3 length equals 16 residues. Deletions cut 0 bases from V and 6 bases from J, with 15 bases between. CDR3 in amino acids: CATSRDDPRQTNEQFF. CDR3 DNA sequence: TGTGCCACCAGCAGAGATGACCCGAGGCAGACCAATGAGCAGTTCTTC.

The rearrangement joins TRBV5-1 to TRBJ2-2, with 11 bases aligning to TRBD1. J lost 6 bases, V lost 4 bases, and 11 bases had no gene match. This CDR3 has 17 residues. Germline V gives CDR1 SGHRS, CDR2 YFSETQ. This CDR3 is CASSLIAGQGVPGELFF. The CDR3 DNA reads TGCGCCAGCAGCCTAATCGCGGGACAGGGGGTTCCCGGGGAGCTGTTTTTT.

The V call is TRBV6-6, the J call TRBJ1-1; no clear D. The CDR3 runs 14 residues. The germline V gene encodes CDR1 MNHNY and CDR2 SVGAGI (reference sequence). V dropped 5 bases and J dropped 0 bases, with 10 bases sitting between them. CDR3 bases: TGTGCCAGCAGTCAGGAGGTCATGAACACTGAAGCTTTCTTT. Translation: CASSQEVMNTEAFF.

This chain joins TRBV5-1 and TRBJ2-5; TRBD2 matches at 10 bases. Trimming took 3 bases from V and 3 from J; bases not matched to a gene: 8. Germline CDR1 reads SGHRS; CDR2 reads YFSETQ. This CDR3 spans 16 amino acids. CDR3 residues: CASSSSSSGSKETQYF. CDR3 nucleotides: TGCGCCAGCAGCTCCTCCTCTAGCGGGAGTAAAGAGACCCAGTACTTC.

This clone was seen a few times. One end of the junction varies from germline; a read error may be responsible. The V call is TRBV7-9, the J call TRBJ2-7; D is ambiguous. The germline V gene encodes CDR1 SEHNR and CDR2 FQNEAQ (reference sequence). The CDR3 length is 12 residues. CDR3 residues: CSSSLVGEEQYF. The CDR3 nucleotides read TGTTCCAGCAGCTTAGTTGGAGAAGAGCAGTACTTC.